This is a list of T cell receptor beta chains from one sample in a study of T cells expressing NK-cell markers. Following a re-call of the 5' RACE reads, TCRdb has one entry per CDR3 protein and lacks DNA. The sample table includes 400,000 to 450,000 distinct CDR3 sequences. The sequencing sample was made of blood T cells: a sorted CD56 or NKG2C T cell subset, CD4+ or CD8+ T cells, or bulk PBMC T cells (not recorded which). The receptors come from a woman aged 18 to 75 in good health. The CDR3 runs from the conserved cysteine through the conserved F or W.

TRBV28	TRBJ2-7	CASSSPSKSSSYEQYF
TRBV2	TRBJ1-3	CASRAFFGNTIYF
TRBV29-1	TRBJ1-2	CSVRTGDDYGYTF
TRBV2	TRBJ2-5	CAGRREVETQYF
TRBV6-2/TRBV6-3	TRBJ2-7	CASSRSELDEQYF
TRBV7-3	TRBJ2-1	CASSSGRSPYNEQFF
TRBV3-1	TRBJ2-5	CASSQGRRAGLIGGRETQYF
TRBV12-3/TRBV12-4	TRBJ1-5	CASTTVDQPQHF
TRBV12-3/TRBV12-4	TRBJ2-3	CASTRGTLSTDTQYF
TRBV4-3	TRBJ2-2	CASSQEAAGPNTGELFF
TRBV29-1	TRBJ2-5	CSVEYSGDYRKTQYF
TRBV4-3	TRBJ2-7	CASSQGVSVNYEQYF
TRBV5-6	TRBJ1-3	CASSSGRGEGNTIYF
TRBV5-1	TRBJ2-1	CASWDNSYNEQFF
TRBV6-1	TRBJ2-1	CASRPRFLLSYNEQFF
TRBV11-2	TRBJ2-5	CASSGGEKSWETQYF
TRBV5-5	TRBJ2-3	CASSLLQISTDTQYF
TRBV7-2	TRBJ2-1	CASSPRTSGGSYNEQFF
TRBV6-1	TRBJ2-7	CASKTSGRDYEQYF
TRBV7-2	TRBJ2-1	CASSLVMGQGLNEQFF
TRBV5-4	TRBJ1-4	CASSWGNEKLFF
TRBV6-1	TRBJ2-7	CASRGETTSNLYEQYF
TRBV9	TRBJ2-1	CASSEGVGTNEQFF
TRBV18	TRBJ2-7	CASSPVVAGEGEQYF
TRBV12-3/TRBV12-4	TRBJ1-2	CASSLGVISYGYTF